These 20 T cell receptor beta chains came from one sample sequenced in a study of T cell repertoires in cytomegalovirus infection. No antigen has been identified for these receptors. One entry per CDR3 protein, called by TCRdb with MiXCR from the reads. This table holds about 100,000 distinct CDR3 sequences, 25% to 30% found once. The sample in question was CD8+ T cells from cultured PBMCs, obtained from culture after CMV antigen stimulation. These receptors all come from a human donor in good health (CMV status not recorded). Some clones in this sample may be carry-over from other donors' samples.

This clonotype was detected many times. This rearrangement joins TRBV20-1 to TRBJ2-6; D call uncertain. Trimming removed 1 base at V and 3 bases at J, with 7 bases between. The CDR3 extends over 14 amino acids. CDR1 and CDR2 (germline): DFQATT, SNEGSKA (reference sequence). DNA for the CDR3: TGCAGTGCTAGAGGGCTAGATGGGGCCAACGTCCTGACTTTC. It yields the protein CSARGLDGANVLTF.

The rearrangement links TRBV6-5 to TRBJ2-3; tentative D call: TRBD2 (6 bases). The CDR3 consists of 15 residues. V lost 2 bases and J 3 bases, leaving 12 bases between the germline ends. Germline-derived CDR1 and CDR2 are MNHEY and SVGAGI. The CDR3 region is CASSYRGASTDTQYF. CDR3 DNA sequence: TGTGCCAGCAGTTACCGCGGGGCATCTACAGATACGCAGTATTTT.

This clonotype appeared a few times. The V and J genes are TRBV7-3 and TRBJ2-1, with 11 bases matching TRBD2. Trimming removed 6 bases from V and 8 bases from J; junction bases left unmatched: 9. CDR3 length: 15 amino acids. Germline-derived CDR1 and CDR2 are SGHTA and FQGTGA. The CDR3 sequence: CASRHSGGGQYEQFF. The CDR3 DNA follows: TGTGCCAGCAGACATAGCGGGGGGGGCCAATATGAGCAGTTCTTC.

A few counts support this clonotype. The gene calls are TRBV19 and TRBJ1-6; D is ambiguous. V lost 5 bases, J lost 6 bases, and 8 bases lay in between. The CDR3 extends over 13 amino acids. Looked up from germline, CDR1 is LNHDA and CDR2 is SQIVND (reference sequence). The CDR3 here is CASSESLNSPLHF. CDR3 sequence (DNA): TGTGCCAGTAGTGAGAGCCTTAATTCACCCCTCCACTTT.

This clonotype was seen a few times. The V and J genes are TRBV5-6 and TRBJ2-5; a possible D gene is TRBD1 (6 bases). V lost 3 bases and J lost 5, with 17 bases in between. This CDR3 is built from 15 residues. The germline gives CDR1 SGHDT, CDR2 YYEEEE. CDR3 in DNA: TGTGCCAGCAGCTCTCACTTACAGGGATACGAGACCCAGTACTTC. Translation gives CASSSHLQGYETQYF.

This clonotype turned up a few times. CDR3 residues: CASSFPGQGNEAFF. The CDR3 DNA follows: TGTGCCAGCAGTTTCCCGGGACAGGGAAATGAAGCTTTCTTT. This chain joins TRBV6-1 and TRBJ1-1; 9 bases fit TRBD1. Trimming at V came to 5 bases and at J to 7 bases, leaving 8 bases not matched to a gene. Germline loops: CDR1 MNHNS, CDR2 SASEGT. The CDR3 length is 14 residues.

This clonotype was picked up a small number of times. The DNA for the CDR3 is TGTGCCAGCAGAACCACGGGAAGCCATTCACCCCTCCACTTT. It yields the protein CASRTTGSHSPLHF. The chain carries TRBV7-9 and TRBJ1-6; no reliable D call. With 6 bases removed from V and 8 bases from J, the gap between germline ends came to 14 bases. CDR3 size: 14 residues. The germline V gene has CDR1 SEHNR and CDR2 FQNEAQ (reference sequence).

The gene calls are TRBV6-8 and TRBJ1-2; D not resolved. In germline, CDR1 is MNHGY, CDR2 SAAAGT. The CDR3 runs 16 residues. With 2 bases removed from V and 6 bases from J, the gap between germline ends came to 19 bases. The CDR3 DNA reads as TGTGCCAGCAGTTACCTCCCCGATGGGCAGGACCATGGCTACACCTTC. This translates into CASSYLPDGQDHGYTF.

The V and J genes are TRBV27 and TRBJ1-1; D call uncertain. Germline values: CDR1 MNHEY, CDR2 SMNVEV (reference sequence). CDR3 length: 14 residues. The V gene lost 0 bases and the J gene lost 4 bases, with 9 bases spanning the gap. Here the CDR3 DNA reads TGTGCCAGCAGTTTATCGGCGGATAGCACTGAAGCTTTCTTT. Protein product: CASSLSADSTEAFF.

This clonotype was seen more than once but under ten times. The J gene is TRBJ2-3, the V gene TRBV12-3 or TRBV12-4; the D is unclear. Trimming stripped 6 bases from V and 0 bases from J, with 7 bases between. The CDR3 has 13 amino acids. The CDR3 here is CASSDPSTDTQYF. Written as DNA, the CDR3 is TGTGCCAGCAGCGACCCTAGCACAGATACGCAGTATTTT.

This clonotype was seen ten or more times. This CDR3 is CAWSVSRHEQYF. The CDR3 nucleotides read TGTGCCTGGAGTGTATCGAGGCACGAGCAGTACTTC. This sequence joins TRBV30 and TRBJ2-7, with unresolved D. V lost 0 bases and J 5 bases, leaving 8 bases between the germline ends. Germline loops: CDR1 GTSNPN, CDR2 SVGIG (reference sequence). The CDR3 has 12 residues.

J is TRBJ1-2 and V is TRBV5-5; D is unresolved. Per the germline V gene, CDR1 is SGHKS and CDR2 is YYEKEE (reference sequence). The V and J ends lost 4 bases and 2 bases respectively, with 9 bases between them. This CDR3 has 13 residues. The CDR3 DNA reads TGTGCCAGCAGCCGGACCCAGAACTATGGCTACACCTTC. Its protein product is CASSRTQNYGYTF.

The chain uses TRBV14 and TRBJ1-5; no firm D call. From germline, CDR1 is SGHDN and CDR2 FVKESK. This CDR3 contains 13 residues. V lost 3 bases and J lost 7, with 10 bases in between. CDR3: CASSQAIGQPQHF. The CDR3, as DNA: TGTGCCAGCAGCCAGGCCATTGGACAGCCCCAGCATTTT. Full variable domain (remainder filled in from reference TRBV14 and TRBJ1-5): EAGVTQFPSHSVIEKGQTVTLRCDPISGHDNLYWYRRVMGKEIKFLLHFVKESKQDESGMPNNRFLAERTGGTYSTLKVQPAELEDSGVYFCASSQAIGQPQHFGDGTRLSIL.

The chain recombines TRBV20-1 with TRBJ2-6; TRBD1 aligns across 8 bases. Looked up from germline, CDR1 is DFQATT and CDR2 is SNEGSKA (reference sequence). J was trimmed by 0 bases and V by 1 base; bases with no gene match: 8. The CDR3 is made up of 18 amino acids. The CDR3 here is CSARVRDRPYSGANVLTF. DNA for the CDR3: TGCAGTGCTAGAGTCCGGGACAGGCCTTACTCTGGGGCCAACGTCCTGACTTTC.

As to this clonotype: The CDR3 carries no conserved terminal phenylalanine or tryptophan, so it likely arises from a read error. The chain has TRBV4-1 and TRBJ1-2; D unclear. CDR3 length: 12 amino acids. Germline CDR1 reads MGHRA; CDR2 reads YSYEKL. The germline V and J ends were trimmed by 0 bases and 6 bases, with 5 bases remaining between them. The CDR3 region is CASSQDSHGYTL. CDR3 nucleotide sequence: TGCGCCAGCAGCCAAGATTCCCATGGCTACACCCTC.

The CDR3 DNA follows: TGTGCCAGCAGCTTGAAGGGTAGCACTGAAGCTTTCTTT. Protein: CASSLKGSTEAFF. This sequence joins TRBV5-4 and TRBJ1-1; the D is unclear. Trimming stripped 1 base from V and 4 bases from J, with 8 bases between. CDR1 SGHNT and CDR2 YYREEE come from the germline V gene (reference sequence). The CDR3 consists of 13 residues.

CDR3 sequence reads: CASSQVTAKGYEQYF. The CDR3 coding sequence is TGCGCCAGCAGCCAAGTAACGGCCAAGGGCTACGAGCAGTACTTC. The gene calls are TRBV4-1 and TRBJ2-7; D gene uncertain. The germline V and J ends were trimmed by 1 base and 3 bases, with 13 bases remaining between them. The CDR3 is made up of 15 amino acids. The germline gives CDR1 MGHRA, CDR2 YSYEKL.

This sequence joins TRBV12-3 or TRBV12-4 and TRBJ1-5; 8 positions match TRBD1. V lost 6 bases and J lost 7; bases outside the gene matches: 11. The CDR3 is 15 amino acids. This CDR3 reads CASSLRTGQGQPQHF. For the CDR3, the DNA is TGTGCCAGCAGCCTTCGGACAGGGCAGGGGCAGCCCCAGCATTTT.

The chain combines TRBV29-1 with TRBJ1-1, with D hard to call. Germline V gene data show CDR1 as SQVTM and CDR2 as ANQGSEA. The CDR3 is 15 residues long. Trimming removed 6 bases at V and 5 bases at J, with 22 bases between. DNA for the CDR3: TGCAGCGTCGGCAAGCAGTTGGTCGGTTGGACTGAAGCTTTCTTT. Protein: CSVGKQLVGWTEAFF.

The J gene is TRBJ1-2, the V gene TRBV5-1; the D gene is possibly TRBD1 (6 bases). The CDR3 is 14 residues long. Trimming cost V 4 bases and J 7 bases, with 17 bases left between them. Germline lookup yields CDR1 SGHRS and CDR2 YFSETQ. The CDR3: CASSPGTEGVGYTF. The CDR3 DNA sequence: TGCGCCAGCAGCCCCGGGACGGAGGGGGTTGGCTACACCTTC.